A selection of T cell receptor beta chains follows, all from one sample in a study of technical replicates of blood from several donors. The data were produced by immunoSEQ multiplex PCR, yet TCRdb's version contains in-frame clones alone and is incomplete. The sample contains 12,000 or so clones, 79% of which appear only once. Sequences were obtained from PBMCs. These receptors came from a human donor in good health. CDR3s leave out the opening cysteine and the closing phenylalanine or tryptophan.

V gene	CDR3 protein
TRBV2	ASRETGAATEAF
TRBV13	ASSLALYPGGQSEQF
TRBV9	ASTIGGLAGEETQY
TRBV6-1	ASSEELAGSYEQY
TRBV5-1	ASRLGLADYNEQF
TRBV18	ASSPLAIVSGANVLT
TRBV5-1	ASSPGQRLTRDTEAF
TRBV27	ASSSDVGGRVYEQY
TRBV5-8	ASSVGQTPYGYT
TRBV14	ASSRRAGVFANTGELF
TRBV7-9	ASSLTGGGEKLF
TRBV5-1	ASSLTILPNTGELF
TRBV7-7	ASSLVCRRGGYGYT
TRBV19	ASSNLDRPYEQY
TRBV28	ASKEGVNNEQF
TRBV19	ASSEGEFGEKLF
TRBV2	ASSWTGGNDGEQF
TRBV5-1	ASSSTGSWTGELF
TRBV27	ASSFKLDTDTQY
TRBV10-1	ASSGGQYNEQF
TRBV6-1	ASSEGGGAYEQY
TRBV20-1	SARVSGGAF
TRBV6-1	ASSEGGDYGYT
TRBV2	ASSLSNTGELF
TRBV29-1	SVDGPGQETQY
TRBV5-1	ASSRAGGGQETQY
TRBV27	ASSLSSGLAGLYEQY
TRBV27	ASRPGQGARGYT
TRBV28	ASRPGSHNEQF
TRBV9	ASSIQGTNEKLF
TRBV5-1	ASSLNLGGAGTEAF
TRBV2	ASSGQGRSYEQY
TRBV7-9	ASSLGGRAYNEQF
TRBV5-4	ASSRTGGLDEQY
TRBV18	ASSPPRGRATDTQY
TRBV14	ASSQAGLRRVDSNQPQH
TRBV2	ASSEYELL
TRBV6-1	ASRGQQGSFQPQH
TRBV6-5	ASNTPTSIQETQY
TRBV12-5	ASGYSPGLSGGEQF
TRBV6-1	ASSEGTGTF
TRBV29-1	SARTSGGTDTQY
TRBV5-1	ASSPGTGGGEQY